Listed below are T cell receptor beta chains from one sample, sequenced in a study of T cells in Graves' hyperthyroidism and ophthalmopathy. TCRdb called the multiplex PCR reads again in MiXCR, with one record for every CDR3 protein. The sample holds 800,000 or so distinct CDR3 sequences, about 38% seen once. Sequenced material: blood. These receptors were taken from a young man with Graves' hyperthyroidism. The CDR3 runs from the conserved cysteine through the conserved F or W. Fields, in order: clone size, J gene, D gene, V gene, CDR3 DNA, CDR3 protein. The D gene is left open where the match is weak. Some rows have no size entry. The others give once, few or many, or a class for an expanded clone.

size: many; J: TRBJ2-6; D: TRBD1; V: TRBV5-1; DNA: TGCGCCAGCAGCCATTCCGGGACAGGTAGCTCTGGGGCCAACGTCCTGACTTTC; CDR3: CASSHSGTGSSGANVLTF
size: .; J: TRBJ1-3; D: .; V: TRBV6-5; DNA: TGTGCCAGCTCCAACATTAGCTCTGGAAACACCATATATTTT; CDR3: CASSNISSGNTIYF
size: .; J: TRBJ1-5; D: .; V: TRBV29-1; DNA: TGCAGCGTTGGGGCGGGGGACAATCAGCCCCAGCATTTT; CDR3: CSVGAGDNQPQHF
size: .; J: TRBJ2-5; D: TRBD1; V: TRBV7-9; DNA: TGTGCCAGCAGCTTGACAGGGGACAAGACCCAGTACTTC; CDR3: CASSLTGDKTQYF
size: .; J: TRBJ2-7; D: TRBD1; V: TRBV2; DNA: TGTGCCAGCAGTGAGGGGGACAGGGGAAGGTACGAGCAGTACTTC; CDR3: CASSEGDRGRYEQYF
size: few; J: TRBJ1-1; D: .; V: TRBV19; DNA: TGTGCCAGTAGTATGAAGGGATACACTGAAGCTTTCTTT; CDR3: CASSMKGYTEAFF
size: .; J: TRBJ1-4; D: TRBD1; V: TRBV2; DNA: TGTGCCAGCAGTGGAGGACAGGGGCGGCATGAAAAACTGTTTTTT; CDR3: CASSGGQGRHEKLFF
size: .; J: TRBJ1-6; D: .; V: TRBV10-3; DNA: TGCGCCATCAGTGCTAGTTTAGGGGGGTTCTCACCCCTCCACTTT; CDR3: CAISASLGGFSPLHF
size: .; J: TRBJ2-5; D: .; V: TRBV7-3; DNA: TGCGCCAGCAGCCGAGGGTCCTTTCTTTCGGAGACCCAGTACTTC; CDR3: CASSRGSFLSETQYF
size: many; J: TRBJ1-1; D: TRBD1; V: TRBV20-1; DNA: TGCAGTGCTGGGGACAGGGAAGGGAACACTGAAGCTTTCTTT; CDR3: CSAGDREGNTEAFF
size: .; J: TRBJ2-7; D: .; V: TRBV5-1; DNA: TGCGCCAGCAGGGACAACCCGAACGAGCAGTACTTC; CDR3: CASRDNPNEQYF
size: .; J: TRBJ2-6; D: TRBD1; V: TRBV9; DNA: TGTGCCAGCAGTATGATGGGACAGGGGGTCTCTGGGGCCAACGTCCTGACTTTC; CDR3: CASSMMGQGVSGANVLTF
size: .; J: TRBJ2-1; D: .; V: TRBV29-1; DNA: TGCAGCGTTGAAGTTCGGGGAGTCAATGAGCAGTTCTTC; CDR3: CSVEVRGVNEQFF
size: many; J: TRBJ1-6; D: .; V: TRBV2; DNA: TGTGCCAGCAGTGGGGTGGAGGACTCACCCCTCCACTTT; CDR3: CASSGVEDSPLHF
size: .; J: TRBJ2-5; D: .; V: TRBV2; DNA: TGTGCCAGCAGTGAATTGGGGGGCACTGAAGAGACCCAGTACTTC; CDR3: CASSELGGTEETQYF
size: many; J: TRBJ2-5; D: .; V: TRBV7-9; DNA: TGTGCCAGCAGCTTAGTCGGCCTCCAAGAGACCCAGTACTTC; CDR3: CASSLVGLQETQYF
size: .; J: TRBJ2-7; D: TRBD2; V: TRBV10-3; DNA: TGTGCCAGCAGTTACTCGAGCGGGAGGGGTTACGAGCAGTACTTC; CDR3: CASSYSSGRGYEQYF
size: .; J: TRBJ2-7; D: .; V: TRBV13; DNA: TGTGCCAGCAGCCCCTCGGGTTCCGAGCAGTACTTC; CDR3: CASSPSGSEQYF
size: .; J: TRBJ2-7; D: TRBD1; V: TRBV10-3; DNA: TGTGCCATCAGTGAGCCACGGACAGGGAACACCGGGGAGCTGTACTTC; CDR3: CAISEPRTGNTGELYF
size: .; J: TRBJ1-4; D: .; V: TRBV7-2; DNA: TGTGCCAGCAGACCCCAGGGTGTTAATGAAAAACTGTTTTTT; CDR3: CASRPQGVNEKLFF
size: many; J: TRBJ2-5; D: .; V: TRBV15; DNA: TGTGCCACCAGCCGCTCCAGAGAGATCGGGGAGACCCAGTACTTC; CDR3: CATSRSREIGETQYF
size: .; J: TRBJ1-1; D: .; V: TRBV13; DNA: TGTGCCAGCAGCTTAGACAGGAGCATGAACACTGAAGCTTTCTTT; CDR3: CASSLDRSMNTEAFF
size: many; J: TRBJ1-4; D: .; V: TRBV29-1; DNA: TGCAGCGTTAAGGGGCAGAATGAAAAACTGTTTTTT; CDR3: CSVKGQNEKLFF
size: .; J: TRBJ2-7; D: .; V: TRBV5-1; DNA: TGCGCCAGCAGTTCACAGGGGGGGCGTTACTACGAGCAGTACTTC; CDR3: CASSSQGGRYYEQYF
size: many; J: TRBJ1-5; D: .; V: TRBV5-1; DNA: TGCGCTGTCCCAGGGCACAAGCCCCAGCATTTT; CDR3: CAVPGHKPQHF
size: few; J: TRBJ2-7; D: .; V: TRBV5-1; DNA: TGCGCCAGCAGCGGTAGATCCGAGCAGTACTTC; CDR3: CASSGRSEQYF
size: many; J: TRBJ2-5; D: TRBD1; V: TRBV7-2; DNA: TGTGCCAGCAGCTTAGTTTACAGGGGACAAGAGACCCAGTACTTC; CDR3: CASSLVYRGQETQYF
size: .; J: TRBJ1-1; D: TRBD1; V: TRBV7-9; DNA: TGTGCCAGCGCCCGACAGGGTGACACTGAAGCTTTCTTT; CDR3: CASARQGDTEAFF
size: .; J: TRBJ1-5; D: .; V: TRBV5-4; DNA: TGTGCCAGCAGTCCTGGGACACCGAGGCGGCCCCAGCATTTT; CDR3: CASSPGTPRRPQHF
size: many; J: TRBJ2-7; D: .; V: TRBV29-1; DNA: TGCAGCGTTGTCGGCGCTGTATACGAGCAGTACTTC; CDR3: CSVVGAVYEQYF
size: .; J: TRBJ2-6; D: .; V: TRBV5-1; DNA: TGCGCCAGCAGCAACCGAATTCCTAGTACTGGGGCCAACGTCCTGACTTTC; CDR3: CASSNRIPSTGANVLTF
size: .; J: TRBJ2-2; D: .; V: TRBV9; DNA: TGTGCCAGCAGCGTAGCCACGGGGGCAGGTCTCACCGGGGAGCTGTTTTTT; CDR3: CASSVATGAGLTGELFF
size: .; J: TRBJ1-5; D: .; V: TRBV11-2; DNA: TGTGCCAGCAGCTTAGGGCGGAAGCCCCAGCATTTT; CDR3: CASSLGRKPQHF
size: .; J: TRBJ2-5; D: TRBD1; V: TRBV4-1; DNA: TGCGCCAGCAGCGCGACAGGGCTTCAAGAGACCCAGTACTTC; CDR3: CASSATGLQETQYF
size: few; J: TRBJ2-2; D: TRBD1; V: TRBV9; DNA: TGTGCCAGCAGCCAAGCCAGGGAGGGACAGGGCATGTCCGGGGAGCTGTTTTTT; CDR3: CASSQAREGQGMSGELFF
size: .; J: TRBJ1-2; D: TRBD1; V: TRBV7-8; DNA: TGTGCCAGCAGCCCCTCACCGACAGGGCTCTATGGCTACACCTTC; CDR3: CASSPSPTGLYGYTF
size: .; J: TRBJ2-5; D: .; V: TRBV6-4; DNA: TGTGCCAGCAGTGTCTCCCACGTGTCAAATTGGCAAGAGACCCAGTACTTC; CDR3: CASSVSHVSNWQETQYF
size: many; J: TRBJ1-1; D: .; V: TRBV29-1; DNA: TGCAGCGTTGTTGGGTCCTCCCTGGGGATGAACACTGAAGCTTTCTTT; CDR3: CSVVGSSLGMNTEAFF
size: many; J: TRBJ1-1; D: .; V: TRBV20-1; DNA: TGCAGTGCTAGGCCCGGGATGAACACTGAAGCTTTCTTT; CDR3: CSARPGMNTEAFF
size: many; J: TRBJ2-2; D: .; V: TRBV10-3; DNA: TGTGCCATCAGCGGGTTCGACACCGGGGAGCTGTTTTTT; CDR3: CAISGFDTGELFF
size: .; J: TRBJ1-5; D: .; V: TRBV10-3; DNA: TGTGCTAGCGACTGGCAGATGGGATGGTATCAGCCCCAGCATTTT; CDR3: CASDWQMGWYQPQHF
size: .; J: TRBJ1-2; D: .; V: TRBV10-3; DNA: TGTGCCATCGGCTGGACGGTCTATGGCTACACCTTC; CDR3: CAIGWTVYGYTF